This TCR beta chain was captured in a study of cytomegalovirus exposure and HLA in healthy donors. The PCR contained 60 Vbeta and 13 Jbeta primers. Data came from immunoSEQ multiplex PCR; TCRdb stores just in-frame clones and leaves some out. The table has roughly 130,000 clones, less than 85% seen once; the top ten hold 1%. Findings of the study overall: Specificity for CMV antigens was confirmed in vitro for three of the CMV-associated chains.

Concerning this clone: Its antigen is unknown.

Sequenced sample: PBMCs. The clonotype comes from a man aged 40-50 years in good health and CMV-seronegative.

This CDR3 reads CASSEGTSYEQYF. DNA for the CDR3: TGTGCCAGCAGCGAGGGGACTTCCTACGAGCAGTACTTC. The chain couples TRBV9 to TRBJ2-7; weak D call: TRBD2 (6 bases). The CDR3 sequence is 13 residues long. In germline, CDR1 is SGDLS, CDR2 YYNGEE. The V end was cut by 3 bases, the J end by 1 base, with 8 bases between.